This TCR beta chain was captured in a study of identical twins. Notes on the study in general: The authors noted that invariant MAIT and iNKT cells could partly confound zero-insertion analyses.

This CDR3 comprises 14 residues. The germline gives CDR1 SGDLS, CDR2 YYNGEE. Trimming shortened V by 4 bases and J by 3 bases, and 14 bases separated the two germline ends. MiXCR was run by TCRdb on the 5' RACE reads, yielding one entry per CDR3 protein. In the table there are roughly 280,000 distinct CDR3 sequences, less than 9.5% of which are singletons. This clonotype has a handful of counts. What it binds is unknown. This sample also appeared in a second study, on yellow fever vaccine responses in identical twins.

This receptor was obtained from a woman under 30 in good health. The sequencing sample was made of CD8+ T cells sorted from blood. The chain carries TRBV9 and TRBJ2-7; tentative D call: TRBD2 (5 bases). The CDR3 reads CASSPREVDYEQYF. CDR3 DNA sequence: TGTGCCAGCAGCCCGAGGGAAGTAGACTACGAGCAGTACTTC.